One sample yielded the 5 T cell receptor beta chains listed below, sequenced in a study of blood T cell repertoires in COVID-19. The repertoire was sequenced with immunoSEQ multiplex PCR; TCRdb's copy has only in-frame clones and lacks some. The repertoire holds approximately 290,000 clones, with roughly 90% as singletons. Sequencing was carried out using peripheral blood. The receptors here all came from a woman in her 30s with COVID-19, enrolled during active disease.

The chain recombines TRBV19 with TRBJ1-2; D unresolved. V lost 0 bases, J lost 3 bases, and 8 bases lay in between. The CDR3 covers 14 residues. Germline CDR1 and CDR2: LNHDA and SQIVND (reference sequence). DNA for the CDR3: TGTGCCAGTAGTATAGACCAGATCCACTATGGCTACACCTTC. Translation: CASSIDQIHYGYTF.

This clone has just one count. This chain joins TRBV19 and TRBJ1-2; 7 nucleotides align to TRBD1. The V segment lost 5 bases and the J segment 4 bases; nucleotides outside the gene matches: 1. Germline V gene data show CDR1 as LNHDA and CDR2 as SQIVND (reference sequence). The CDR3 extends over 12 amino acids. CDR3 nucleotides: TGTGCCAGTAGTCGGGACAGCTATGGCTACACCTTC. Its protein product is CASSRDSYGYTF.

The chain uses TRBV12-5 and TRBJ2-2, with D tentatively TRBD2 (5 bases). CDR1 and CDR2 (germline): LGHNT, FRNRAP. The CDR3 totals 14 residues. V lost 5 bases and J lost 6, with 13 bases in between. DNA for the CDR3: TGTGCTAGTGGTAATCCGGGAATTGCCGGGGAGCTGTTTTTT. Protein sequence: CASGNPGIAGELFF. The full variable domain, with the rest looked up from reference TRBV12-5 and TRBJ2-2, is DARVTQTPRHKVTEMGQEVTMRCQPILGHNTVFWYRQTMMQGLELLAYFRNRAPLDDSGMPKDRFSAEMPDATLATLKIQPSEPRDSAVYFCASGNPGIAGELFFGEGSRLTVL.

The rearrangement joins TRBV11-2 to TRBJ1-1; D is perhaps TRBD1 (6 bases). Germline V CDR1 and CDR2: SGHAT, FQNNGV. V was pared by 5 bases and J by 4 bases, with 17 bases between. This CDR3 has 15 amino acids. CDR3 amino acids: CASSDWTVDGTEAFF. CDR3 sequence (DNA): TGTGCCAGCAGCGATTGGACAGTGGATGGCACTGAAGCTTTCTTT.

The chain combines TRBV19 with TRBJ2-1; 7 bases fit TRBD2. Germline CDR1 and CDR2: LNHDA and SQIVND (reference sequence). Unmatched junction bases numbered 6, after V lost 6 bases and J lost 4 bases. The CDR3 totals 14 residues. The CDR3 protein is CASRGLADYNEQFF. In DNA form, the CDR3 reads TGTGCCAGTAGGGGGCTAGCGGATTACAATGAGCAGTTCTTC. The full variable domain, rest sourced from reference TRBV19 and TRBJ2-1, is DGGITQSPKYLFRKEGQNVTLSCEQNLNHDAMYWYRQDPGQGLRLIYYSQIVNDFQKGDIAEGYSVSREKKESFPLTVTSAQKNPTAFYLCASRGLADYNEQFFGPGTRLTVL.